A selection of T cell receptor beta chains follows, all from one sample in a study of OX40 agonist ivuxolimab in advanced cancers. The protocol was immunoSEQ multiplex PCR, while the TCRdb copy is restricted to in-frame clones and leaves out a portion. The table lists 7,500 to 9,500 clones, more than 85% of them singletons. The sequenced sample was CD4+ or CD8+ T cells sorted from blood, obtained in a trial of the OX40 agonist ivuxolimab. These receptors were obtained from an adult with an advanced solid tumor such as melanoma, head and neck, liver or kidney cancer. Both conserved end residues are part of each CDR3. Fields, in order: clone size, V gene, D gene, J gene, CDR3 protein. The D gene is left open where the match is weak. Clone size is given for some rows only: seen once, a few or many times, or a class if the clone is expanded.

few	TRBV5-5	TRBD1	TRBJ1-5	CASSGQGREPQHF
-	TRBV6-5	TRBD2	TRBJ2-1	CASSSGTSGSNEQFF
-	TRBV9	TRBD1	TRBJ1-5	CASSAGQDYQPQHF
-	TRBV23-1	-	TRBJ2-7	CASSQSPSYEQYF
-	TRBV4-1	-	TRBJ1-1	CASSQASNTEAFF
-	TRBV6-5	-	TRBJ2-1	CASQVTPYNEQFF
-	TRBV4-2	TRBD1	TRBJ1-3	CASSQDREGNTIYF
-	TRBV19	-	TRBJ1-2	CASSPYGDGYTF
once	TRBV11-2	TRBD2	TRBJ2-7	CASSSGLAGEPGYEQYF
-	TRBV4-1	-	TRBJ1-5	CASSQAGVGVQPQHF
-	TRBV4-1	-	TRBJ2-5	CASSHTPGLETQYF
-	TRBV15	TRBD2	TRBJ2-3	CATSRWTSESTDTQYF
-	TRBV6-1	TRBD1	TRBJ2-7	CASSWDRIYEQYF
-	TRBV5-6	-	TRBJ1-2	CASSLRRDHTLINYGYTF
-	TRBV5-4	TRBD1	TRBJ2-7	CASSLGTGFYEQYF
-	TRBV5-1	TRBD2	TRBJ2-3	CASSVEIAGETDTQYF
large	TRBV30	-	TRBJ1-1	CAWSADRRTEAFF
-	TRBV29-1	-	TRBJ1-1	CSVGSVGNTEAFF
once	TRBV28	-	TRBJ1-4	CASSPSGATNEKLFF
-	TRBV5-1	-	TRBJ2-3	CASRTAASTDTQYF
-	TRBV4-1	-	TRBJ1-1	CASSQWGRSTEAFF
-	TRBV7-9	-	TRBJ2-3	CASSLGGPQGGTDTQYF
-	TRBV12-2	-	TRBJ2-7	CAKPRVGSYEQYF
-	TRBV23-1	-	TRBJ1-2	CASSQSRGGYTF
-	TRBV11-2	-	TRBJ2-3	CASRRAGGSGTDTQYF
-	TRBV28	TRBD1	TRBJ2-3	CASSLDRALDTQYF
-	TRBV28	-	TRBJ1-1	CASSPTPLGWRSPEAFF
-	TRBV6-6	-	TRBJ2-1	CASSYADNNEQFF
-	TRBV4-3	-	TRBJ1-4	CASSQDRYRANEKLFF
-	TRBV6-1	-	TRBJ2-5	CASSEGLASYQETQYF
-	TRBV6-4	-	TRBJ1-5	CASDGNNQPQHF
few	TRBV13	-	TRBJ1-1	CASSPDRTEAFF
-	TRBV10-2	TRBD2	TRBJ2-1	CASSESRASGIWGGLDEQFF
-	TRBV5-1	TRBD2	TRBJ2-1	CASSLTGGPYNEQFF
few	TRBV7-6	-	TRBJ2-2	CASSLERTPNTGELFF
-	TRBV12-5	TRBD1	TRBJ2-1	CASAPPGTGVQLEQFF
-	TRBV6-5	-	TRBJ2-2	CASWDTGTHRGAVF
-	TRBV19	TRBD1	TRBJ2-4	CASSTFGQGATKNIQYF
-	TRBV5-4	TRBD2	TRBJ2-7	CASSLGLAGRGVAYEQYF
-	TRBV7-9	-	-	CASSRTGMRDYEQYF
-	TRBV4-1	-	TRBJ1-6	CASSQEGLDSYNSPLHF
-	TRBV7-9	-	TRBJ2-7	CASSPTHYEQYF
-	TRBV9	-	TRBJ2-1	CASSAPERSTYNEQFF
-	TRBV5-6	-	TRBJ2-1	CASSLDNNEQFF
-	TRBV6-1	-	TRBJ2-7	CASSEVEVIYEQYF
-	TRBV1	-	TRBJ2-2	CTSKRATRGPLSNTGELFF
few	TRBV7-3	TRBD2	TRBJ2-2	CASSYSSGGTGELFF
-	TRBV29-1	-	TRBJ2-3	CSVVLRGTDTQYF
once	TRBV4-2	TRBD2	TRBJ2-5	CASSQESSGSGETQYF